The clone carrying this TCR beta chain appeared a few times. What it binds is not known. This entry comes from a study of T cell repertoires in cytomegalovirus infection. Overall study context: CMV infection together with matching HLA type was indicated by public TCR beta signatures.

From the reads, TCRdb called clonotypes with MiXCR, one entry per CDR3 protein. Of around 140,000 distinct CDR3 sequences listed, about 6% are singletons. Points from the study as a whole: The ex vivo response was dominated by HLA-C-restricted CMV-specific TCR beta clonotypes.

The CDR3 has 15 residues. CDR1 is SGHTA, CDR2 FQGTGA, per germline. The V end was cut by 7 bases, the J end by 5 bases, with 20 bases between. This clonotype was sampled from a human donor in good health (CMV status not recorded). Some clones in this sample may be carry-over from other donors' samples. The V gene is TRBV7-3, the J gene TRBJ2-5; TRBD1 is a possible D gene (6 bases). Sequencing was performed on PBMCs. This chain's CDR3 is CASNKGWGPEETQYF. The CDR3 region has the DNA TGTGCCAGCAATAAAGGTTGGGGGCCGGAGGAGACCCAGTACTTC. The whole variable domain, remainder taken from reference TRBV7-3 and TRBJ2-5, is GAGVSQTPSNKVTEKGKYVELRCDPISGHTALYWYRQSLGQGPEFLIYFQGTGAADDSGLPNDRFFAVRPEGSVSTLKIQRTERGDSAVYLCASNKGWGPEETQYFGPGTRLLVL.